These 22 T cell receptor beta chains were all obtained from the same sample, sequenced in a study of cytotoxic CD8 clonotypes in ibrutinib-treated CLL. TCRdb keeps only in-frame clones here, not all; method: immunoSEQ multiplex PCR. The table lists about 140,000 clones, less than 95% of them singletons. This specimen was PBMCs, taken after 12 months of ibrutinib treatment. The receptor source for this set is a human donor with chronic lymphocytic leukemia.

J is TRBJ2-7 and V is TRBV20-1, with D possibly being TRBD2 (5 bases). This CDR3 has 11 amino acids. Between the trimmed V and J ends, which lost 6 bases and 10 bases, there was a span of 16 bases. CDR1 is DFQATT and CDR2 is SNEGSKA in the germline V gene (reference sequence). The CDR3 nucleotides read TGCAGTGCCTCAAAACTCCCGGGACAGTACTTC. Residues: CSASKLPGQYF.

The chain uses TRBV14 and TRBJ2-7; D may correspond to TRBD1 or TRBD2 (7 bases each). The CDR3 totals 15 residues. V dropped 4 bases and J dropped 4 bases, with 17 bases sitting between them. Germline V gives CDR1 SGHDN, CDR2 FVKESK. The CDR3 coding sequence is TGTGCCAGCAGCCTGAAGGGGGGGACAGTTTACGAGCAGTACTTC. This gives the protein CASSLKGGTVYEQYF.

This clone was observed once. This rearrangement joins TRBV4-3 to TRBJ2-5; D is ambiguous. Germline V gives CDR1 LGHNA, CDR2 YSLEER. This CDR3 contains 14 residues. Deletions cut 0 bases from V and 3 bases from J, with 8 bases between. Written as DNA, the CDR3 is TGCGCCAGCAGCCAAGATTCTGGGAAAGAGACCCAGTACTTC. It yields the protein CASSQDSGKETQYF.

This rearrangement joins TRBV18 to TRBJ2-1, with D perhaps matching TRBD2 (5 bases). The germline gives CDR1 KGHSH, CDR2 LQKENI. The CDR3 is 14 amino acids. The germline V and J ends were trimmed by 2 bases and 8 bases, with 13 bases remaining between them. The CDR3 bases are TGTGCCAGCTCACCAGACCCGATGGGAGATGAGCAGTTCTTC. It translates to CASSPDPMGDEQFF.

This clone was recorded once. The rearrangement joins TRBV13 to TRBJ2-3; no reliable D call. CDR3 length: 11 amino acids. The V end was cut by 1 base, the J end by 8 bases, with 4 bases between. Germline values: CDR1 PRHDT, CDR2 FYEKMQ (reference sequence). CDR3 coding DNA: TGTGCCAGCAGCTTAGAAGGTACGCAGTATTTT. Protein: CASSLEGTQYF. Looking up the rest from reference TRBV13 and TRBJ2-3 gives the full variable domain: AAGVIQSPRHLIKEKRETATLKCYPIPRHDTVYWYQQGPGQDPQFLISFYEKMQSDKGSIPDRFSAQQFSDYHSELNMSSLELGDSALYFCASSLEGTQYFGPGTRLTVL.

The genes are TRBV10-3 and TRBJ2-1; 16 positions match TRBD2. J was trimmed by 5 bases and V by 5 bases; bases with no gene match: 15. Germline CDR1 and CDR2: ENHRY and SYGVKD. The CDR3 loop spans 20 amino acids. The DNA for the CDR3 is TGTGCCATCAGTCCAGCACCGGGACTAGCGGGAGGGGGTCCGGACAATGAGCAGTTCTTC. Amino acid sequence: CAISPAPGLAGGGPDNEQFF.

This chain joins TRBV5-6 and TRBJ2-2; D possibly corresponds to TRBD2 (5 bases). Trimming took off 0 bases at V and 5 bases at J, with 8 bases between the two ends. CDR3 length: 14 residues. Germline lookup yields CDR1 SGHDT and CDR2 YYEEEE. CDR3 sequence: CASSLDGGTGELFF. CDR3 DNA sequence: TGTGCCAGCAGCTTGGATGGAGGTACCGGGGAGCTGTTTTTT. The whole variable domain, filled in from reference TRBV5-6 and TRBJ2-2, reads DAGVTQSPTHLIKTRGQQVTLRCSPKSGHDTVSWYQQALGQGPQFIFQYYEEEERQRGNFPDRFSGHQFPNYSSELNVNALLLGDSALYLCASSLDGGTGELFFGEGSRLTVL.

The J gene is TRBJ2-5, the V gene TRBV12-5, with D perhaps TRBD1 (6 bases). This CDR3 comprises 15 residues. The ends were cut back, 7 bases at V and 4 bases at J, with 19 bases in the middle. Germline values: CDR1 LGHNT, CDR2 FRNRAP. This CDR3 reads CASVTPRGFPETQYF. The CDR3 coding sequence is TGTGCTAGTGTCACCCCCAGGGGTTTTCCAGAGACCCAGTACTTC.

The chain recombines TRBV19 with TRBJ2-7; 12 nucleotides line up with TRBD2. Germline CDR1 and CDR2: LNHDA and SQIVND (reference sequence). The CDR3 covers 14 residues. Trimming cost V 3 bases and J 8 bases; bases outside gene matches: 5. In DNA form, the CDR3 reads TGTGCCAGTAGTATGACTAGCGGGAGAAATAAGCAGTACTTC. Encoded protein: CASSMTSGRNKQYF.

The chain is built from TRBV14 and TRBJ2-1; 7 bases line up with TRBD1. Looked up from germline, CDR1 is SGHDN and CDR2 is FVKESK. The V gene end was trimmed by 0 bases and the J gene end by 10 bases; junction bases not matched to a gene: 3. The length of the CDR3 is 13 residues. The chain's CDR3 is CASSQDLDREQFF. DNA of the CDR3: TGTGCCAGCAGCCAAGACCTGGACAGGGAGCAGTTCTTC.

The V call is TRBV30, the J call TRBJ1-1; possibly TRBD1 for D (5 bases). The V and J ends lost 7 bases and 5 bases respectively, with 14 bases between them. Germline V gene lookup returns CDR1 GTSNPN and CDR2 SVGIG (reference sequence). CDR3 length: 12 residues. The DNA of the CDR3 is TGTGCCTCCACCGCGTGGGGGACTGAAGCTTTCTTT. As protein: CASTAWGTEAFF.

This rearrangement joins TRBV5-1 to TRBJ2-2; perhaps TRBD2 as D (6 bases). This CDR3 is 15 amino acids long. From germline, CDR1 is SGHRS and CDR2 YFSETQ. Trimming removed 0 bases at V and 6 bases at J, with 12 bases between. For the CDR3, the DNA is TGCGCCAGCAGCTTGGCCCAAGCGGGCCCCGGGGAGCTGTTTTTT. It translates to CASSLAQAGPGELFF.

CDR3 in amino acids: CASSTQGFQPQHF. DNA of the CDR3: TGTGCCAGCAGCACACAGGGATTTCAGCCCCAGCATTTT. The rearrangement joins TRBV7-2 to TRBJ1-5, with a possible D match to TRBD1 (6 bases). V shed 5 bases and J shed 6 bases, with 11 bases lying between them. Germline V gene sequence: CDR1 SGHTA, CDR2 FQGNSA. CDR3 length: 13 amino acids.

The CDR3, as DNA: TGTGCCAGCAGTTTAGGGGGGACCCCCTCCTACGAGCAGTACTTC. The encoded protein is CASSLGGTPSYEQYF. The V call is TRBV28, the J call TRBJ2-7, with a tentative D call TRBD2 (6 bases). The V end was cut by 2 bases, the J end by 0 bases, with 11 bases between. CDR3 length: 15 amino acids. Germline V CDR1 and CDR2: MDHEN, SYDVKM.

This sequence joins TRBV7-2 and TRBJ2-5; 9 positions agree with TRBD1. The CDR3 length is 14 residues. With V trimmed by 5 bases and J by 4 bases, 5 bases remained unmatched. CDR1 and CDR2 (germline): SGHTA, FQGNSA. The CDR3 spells CASSQDRGTETQYF. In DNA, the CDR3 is TGTGCCAGCAGCCAGGACAGGGGCACAGAGACCCAGTACTTC.

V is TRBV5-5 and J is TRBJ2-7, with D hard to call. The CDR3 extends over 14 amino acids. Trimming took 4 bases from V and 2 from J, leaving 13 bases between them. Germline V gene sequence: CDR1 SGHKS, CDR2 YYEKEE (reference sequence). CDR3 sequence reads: CASSVLQRAYEQYF. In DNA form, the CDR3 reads TGTGCCAGCAGCGTCCTACAGAGAGCCTACGAGCAGTACTTC. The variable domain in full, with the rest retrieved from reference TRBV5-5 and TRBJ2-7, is DAGVTQSPTHLIKTRGQQVTLRCSPISGHKSVSWYQQVLGQGPQFIFQYYEKEERGRGNFPDRFSARQFPNYSSELNVNALLLGDSALYLCASSVLQRAYEQYFGPGTRLTVT.

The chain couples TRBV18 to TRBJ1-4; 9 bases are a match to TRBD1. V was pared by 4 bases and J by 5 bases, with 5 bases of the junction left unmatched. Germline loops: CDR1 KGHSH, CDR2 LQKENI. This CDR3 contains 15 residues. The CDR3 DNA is TGTGCCAGCTCACGACCGGGACAGGGAAATGAAAAACTGTTTTTT. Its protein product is CASSRPGQGNEKLFF.

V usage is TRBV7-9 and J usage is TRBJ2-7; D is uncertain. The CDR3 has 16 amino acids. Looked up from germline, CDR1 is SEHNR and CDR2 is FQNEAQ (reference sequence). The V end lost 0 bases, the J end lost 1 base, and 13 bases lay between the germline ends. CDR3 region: CASSLAWYSTSYEQYF. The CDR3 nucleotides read TGTGCCAGCAGCTTAGCGTGGTACAGTACGTCCTACGAGCAGTACTTC.

The CDR3: CASSFIGGTEAFF. The DNA of the CDR3 is TGTGCCAGCAGTTTCATAGGGGGGACTGAAGCTTTCTTT. V gene TRBV28 combines with J gene TRBJ1-1; tentative D call: TRBD1 (6 bases). V gave up 3 bases and J gave up 5 bases, with 10 bases separating them. The CDR3 consists of 13 residues. Germline V gene data show CDR1 as MDHEN and CDR2 as SYDVKM. The variable domain in full, with the rest retrieved from reference TRBV28 and TRBJ1-1, is DVKVTQSSRYLVKRTGEKVFLECVQDMDHENMFWYRQDPGLGLRLIYFSYDVKMKEKGDIPEGYSVSREKKERFSLILESASTNQTSMYLCASSFIGGTEAFFGQGTRLTVV.

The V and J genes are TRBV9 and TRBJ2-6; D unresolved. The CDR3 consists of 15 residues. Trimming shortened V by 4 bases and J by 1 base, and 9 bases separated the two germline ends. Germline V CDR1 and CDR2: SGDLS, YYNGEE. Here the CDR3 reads CASSPQDSGANVLTF. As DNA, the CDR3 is TGTGCCAGCAGCCCCCAGGATTCTGGGGCCAACGTCCTGACTTTC.

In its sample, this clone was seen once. Here the CDR3 reads CASSFHSSNTEAFF. DNA of the CDR3: TGTGCCAGCAGTTTTCACAGCTCGAACACTGAAGCTTTCTTT. V usage is TRBV27 and J usage is TRBJ1-1; D is unclear. This CDR3 has 14 residues. Deletions cut 3 bases from V and 1 base from J, with 9 bases between. The germline V gene has CDR1 MNHEY and CDR2 SMNVEV (reference sequence).

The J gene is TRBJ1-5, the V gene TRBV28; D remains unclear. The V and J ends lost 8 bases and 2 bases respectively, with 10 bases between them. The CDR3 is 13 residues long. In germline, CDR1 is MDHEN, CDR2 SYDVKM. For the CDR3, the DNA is TGTGCCAGCGGTACCCAGGGCAATCAGCCCCAGCATTTT. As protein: CASGTQGNQPQHF.